These 14 T cell receptor beta chains were sequenced from one sample in a study of blood T cells in healthy people across ages. Then a second PCR, running about 6 to 12 cycles, was carried out with a sample-barcoded 5' primer and a J-beta primer mix. Each CDR3 protein gets one entry after TCRdb re-called the 5' RACE reads with MiXCR. The data show 550,000 to 600,000 distinct CDR3 sequences, with roughly 48% seen just once and approximately 25% held by the top ten. Material for sequencing was blood. These TCRs come from an elderly man in good health.

This sequence joins TRBV4-2 and TRBJ2-3; D is tentatively TRBD1 or TRBD2 (5 bases each). V was pared by 1 base and J by 0 bases, with 17 bases between. The CDR3 loop spans 18 amino acids. Looked up from germline, CDR1 is LGHNA and CDR2 is YNFKEQ. CDR3 loop: CASSQAAGRGGSTDTQYF. The CDR3 DNA reads TGTGCCAGCAGCCAAGCCGCAGGGAGAGGCGGTAGCACAGATACGCAGTATTTT.

This clonotype was observed a few times. J is TRBJ2-5 and V is TRBV7-9; D is possibly TRBD2 (7 bases). CDR3 length equals 13 residues. CDR1 SEHNR and CDR2 FQNEAQ come from the germline V gene (reference sequence). Trimming removed 7 bases at V and 5 bases at J, with 14 bases between. CDR3 in amino acids: CASTMGGAETQYF. In nucleotides, the CDR3 is TGTGCCAGCACTATGGGGGGGGCTGAGACCCAGTACTTC.

This clonotype has more than one count but fewer than ten. The V and J genes are TRBV7-9 and TRBJ1-2, with D tentatively TRBD1 (5 bases). CDR1 is SEHNR, CDR2 FQNEAQ, per germline (reference sequence). Trimming took off 5 bases at V and 3 bases at J, with 16 bases between the two ends. CDR3 length equals 15 residues. The CDR3 reads CASSQRGGVDYGYTF. The CDR3, as DNA: TGTGCCAGCAGCCAAAGGGGAGGAGTGGACTATGGCTACACCTTC.

This chain connects TRBV28 to TRBJ2-3; the D call may be TRBD1 or TRBD2 (5 bases each). Germline V gene data show CDR1 as MDHEN and CDR2 as SYDVKM. The CDR3 has 15 residues. Trimming removed 5 bases from V and 6 bases from J, with 18 bases in between. The CDR3 protein is CASSQTLGPGDTQYF. Written as DNA, the CDR3 is TGTGCCAGCAGTCAGACCTTGGGACCAGGGGATACGCAGTATTTT.

At least ten counts were recorded for this clonotype. The chain links TRBV29-1 to TRBJ2-7; 7 bases match TRBD1. CDR1 and CDR2 (germline): SQVTM, ANQGSEA. The CDR3 extends over 13 amino acids. Trimming took 6 bases from V and 2 from J; bases not matched to a gene: 7. The CDR3 DNA reads as TGCAGCGTGACCGGGACAGTTACCTACGAGCAGTACTTC. Its translation: CSVTGTVTYEQYF.

This clonotype came up a few times. This chain joins TRBV11-2 and TRBJ2-5; D is unclear. The germline V gene has CDR1 SGHAT and CDR2 FQNNGV. V lost 3 bases to trimming and J lost 6 bases, with 11 bases between them. The CDR3 totals 13 residues. The CDR3 here is CASSLNSRQTQYF. CDR3 nucleotides: TGTGCCAGCAGCTTGAATTCGAGGCAGACCCAGTACTTC.

This sequence joins TRBV29-1 and TRBJ2-3; D is undetermined. The ends were cut back, 3 bases at V and 0 bases at J, with 7 bases in the middle. CDR1 and CDR2 from the germline V gene are SQVTM and ANQGSEA. The CDR3 has 13 amino acids. The CDR3 spells CSVDAPSTDTQYF. The CDR3 nucleotides are TGCAGCGTTGACGCGCCAAGCACAGATACGCAGTATTTT.

The V gene is TRBV10-3, the J gene TRBJ2-5, with 9 nucleotides matching TRBD2. The CDR3 contains 14 residues. V was pared by 6 bases and J by 1 base, with 3 bases of the junction left unmatched. The germline V gene encodes CDR1 ENHRY and CDR2 SYGVKD. CDR3 coding DNA: TGTGCCATCAGGCCTAGCGGGACCCAAGAGACCCAGTACTTC. It specifies CAIRPSGTQETQYF.

This chain uses TRBV28 with TRBJ2-7; TRBD2 agrees at 12 bases. The germline V gene has CDR1 MDHEN and CDR2 SYDVKM. Trimming cost V 4 bases and J 0 bases; bases outside gene matches: 4. CDR3 length: 16 amino acids. The CDR3 bases are TGTGCCAGCAGTTCCGAGACTAGCGGGAGCTCCTACGAGCAGTACTTC. This translates into CASSSETSGSSYEQYF. Filled out from reference TRBV28 and TRBJ2-7, the complete variable domain reads DVKVTQSSRYLVKRTGEKVFLECVQDMDHENMFWYRQDPGLGLRLIYFSYDVKMKEKGDIPEGYSVSREKKERFSLILESASTNQTSMYLCASSSETSGSSYEQYFGPGTRLTVT.

This clonotype showed up just a few times. The chain has TRBV12-3 or TRBV12-4 and TRBJ1-2; a possible D gene is TRBD1 (5 bases). The CDR3 extends over 13 amino acids. Trimming cost V 8 bases and J 1 base, with 11 bases left between them. CDR3 region: CASHRQFNYGYTF. In DNA form, the CDR3 reads TGTGCCAGCCACCGACAGTTTAACTATGGCTACACCTTC.

The count of this clonotype is one. The CDR3 DNA is TGTGCCAGCAGCTTTCTTAGTACGATGAACACTGAAGCTTTCTTT. Amino acids: CASSFLSTMNTEAFF. V gene TRBV7-9 combines with J gene TRBJ1-1; D is unresolved. V was pared by 3 bases and J by 0 bases, with 11 bases between. The germline gives CDR1 SEHNR, CDR2 FQNEAQ (reference sequence). CDR3 size: 15 residues.

The rearrangement uses TRBV9 and TRBJ2-7; either TRBD1 or TRBD2 may fit D (5 bases each). Germline V gives CDR1 SGDLS, CDR2 YYNGEE. V lost 7 bases, J lost 0 bases, and 17 bases lay in between. This CDR3 contains 15 residues. The CDR3 spells CASSRGGQNSYEQYF. The CDR3 DNA reads as TGTGCCAGCTCCCGGGGCGGGCAGAACTCCTACGAGCAGTACTTC.

The rearrangement joins TRBV20-1 to TRBJ2-6, with D hard to call. The CDR3 sequence is 13 residues long. The V and J ends lost 5 bases and 4 bases respectively, with 9 bases between them. CDR1 and CDR2 from the germline V gene are DFQATT and SNEGSKA (reference sequence). CDR3 in amino acids: CSAERQGANVLTF. In DNA form, the CDR3 reads TGCAGTGCTGAGCGCCAAGGGGCCAACGTCCTGACTTTC.

This rearrangement joins TRBV7-9 to TRBJ2-7; a weak D match, TRBD2 (5 bases). This CDR3 has 14 amino acids. Germline values: CDR1 SEHNR, CDR2 FQNEAQ (reference sequence). Trimming removed 5 bases from V and 5 bases from J, with 16 bases in between. The DNA for the CDR3 is TGTGCCAGCAGCCAAGGGTGGGCCGGGAACGAGCAGTACTTC. This gives the protein CASSQGWAGNEQYF. Together with reference TRBV7-9 and TRBJ2-7, the CDR3 gives the full variable domain: DTGVSQNPRHKITKRGQNVTFRCDPISEHNRLYWYRQTLGQGPEFLTYFQNEAQLEKSRLLSDRFSAERPKGSFSTLEIQRTEQGDSAMYLCASSQGWAGNEQYFGPGTRLTVT.